The 12 T cell receptor beta chains reported below all come from one sample, sequenced in a study of identical twins. TCRdb analysed the 5' RACE reads with MiXCR anew, one entry per CDR3 protein. The sample contains some 1,600,000 distinct CDR3 sequences, around 29% of which appear only once. The sample consisted of cord blood. The receptors shown here come from a newborn girl in good health.

This clonotype was found a few times. This sequence joins TRBV6-1 and TRBJ1-1; D gene unclear. Germline loops: CDR1 MNHNS, CDR2 SASEGT. Trimming cost V 6 bases and J 3 bases, with 2 bases left between them. This CDR3 has 10 residues. As DNA, the CDR3 is TGTGCCAGCAGATACACTGAAGCTTTCTTT. Translating it yields CASRYTEAFF.

This clonotype came up a few times. The chain has TRBV20-1 and TRBJ1-1; D is ambiguous. Germline V gene lookup returns CDR1 DFQATT and CDR2 SNEGSKA (reference sequence). This CDR3 is 12 amino acids long. Trimming took 0 bases from V and 5 from J, leaving 7 bases between them. The CDR3 spells CSARETATEAFF. Written as DNA, the CDR3 is TGCAGTGCTAGAGAGACCGCAACTGAAGCTTTCTTT.

This clonotype was observed at least ten times. The rearrangement uses TRBV29-1 and TRBJ1-2; no firm D call. The CDR3 is 14 residues long. Trimming removed 0 bases from V and 2 bases from J, with 10 bases in between. Germline CDR1 reads SQVTM; CDR2 reads ANQGSEA. CDR3 sequence: CSVEDLSKNYGYTF. CDR3 DNA: TGCAGCGTTGAAGATCTATCTAAAAACTATGGCTACACCTTC.

This clonotype was picked up many times. The V call is TRBV5-6, the J call TRBJ2-1; TRBD2 matches at 9 bases. The CDR3 spans 17 residues. In germline, CDR1 is SGHDT, CDR2 YYEEEE. The V gene end was trimmed by 3 bases and the J gene end by 0 bases; junction bases not matched to a gene: 7. The CDR3 loop is CASSYRLAVSSYNEQFF. The CDR3, as DNA: TGTGCCAGCAGCTACCGACTAGCGGTTAGCTCCTACAATGAGCAGTTCTTC.

As concerns this clonotype: A read error may explain this, as a much larger clone is one base away. The chain carries TRBV3-1 and TRBJ1-6; 7 nucleotides match TRBD1. CDR1 and CDR2 from the germline V gene are LGHDT and YNNKEL (reference sequence). The CDR3 runs to 14 residues. CDR3 sequence: CASSQRGGNSPPHF. The CDR3 DNA sequence: TGTGCCAGCAGCCAAAGAGGGGGCAATTCACCCCCCCACTTT.

On this clonotype: A read error may explain this, as a much larger clone is one base away. The chain carries TRBV5-1 and TRBJ2-4, with D maybe TRBD1 (6 bases). Germline CDR1 is SGHRS and CDR2 is YFSETQ. CDR3 length equals 14 residues. The CDR3 loop reads CASSSPGQGNIRYF. In DNA, the CDR3 is TGCGCCAGCAGCAGCCCGGGACAAGGAAACATTCGGTACTTC.

As to this clonotype: At one end the junction does not follow the germline gene, possibly because of a read error. The chain links TRBV7-7 to TRBJ2-5, with 13 nucleotides matching TRBD2. This CDR3 spans 16 amino acids. CDR1 and CDR2 (germline): SSHAT, FNYEAQ (reference sequence). The CDR3 region is CASSLRLAGGEETQYF. The CDR3 DNA follows: TGTGCTAGCAGTTTAAGACTAGCGGGAGGAGAAGAGACCCAGTACTTC.

This clonotype was detected a few times. The genes are TRBV6-1 and TRBJ2-4, with 7 bases fitting TRBD2. V was clipped by 7 bases and J by 0 bases; unmatched bases: 6. CDR3 length: 15 amino acids. Germline V lookup: CDR1 MNHNS, CDR2 SASEGT. The CDR3 loop is CASTSGALAKNIQYF. CDR3 bases: TGTGCCAGCACGAGCGGGGCCTTAGCCAAAAACATTCAGTACTTC.

This clonotype appeared a few times. V gene TRBV29-1 combines with J gene TRBJ1-1, with D perhaps TRBD1 (6 bases). Germline V gene data show CDR1 as SQVTM and CDR2 as ANQGSEA. The germline V and J ends were trimmed by 5 bases and 1 base, with 11 bases remaining between them. CDR3 length: 13 residues. The CDR3 nucleotides read TGCAGCGTTTGGGGGCATCCGAACACTGAAGCTTTCTTT. Its protein product is CSVWGHPNTEAFF.

A few counts support this clonotype. The chain joins TRBV29-1 to TRBJ1-1; 9 positions match TRBD1. V lost 6 bases and J lost 2; bases outside the gene matches: 10. CDR1 is SQVTM, CDR2 ANQGSEA, per germline. There are 15 residues in the CDR3. The CDR3 loop reads CSVTTGGGLNTEAFF. CDR3 coding DNA: TGCAGCGTAACAACAGGGGGCGGCCTAAACACTGAAGCTTTCTTT.

The V and J genes are TRBV7-6 and TRBJ2-5; unclear D gene. V was pared by 5 bases and J by 11 bases, with 24 bases between. Per the germline V gene, CDR1 is SGHVS and CDR2 is FNYEAQ. The CDR3 is 15 amino acids. The CDR3 loop is CASSPLGVGNNEQYF. As DNA, the CDR3 is TGTGCCAGCAGCCCACTGGGTGTGGGAAACAATGAGCAGTACTTC.

This clonotype was recorded at least ten times. The V call is TRBV12-3 or TRBV12-4, the J call TRBJ2-3, with 7 bases aligning to TRBD1. This CDR3 is 12 amino acids long. The trim removed 0 bases at V and 10 bases at J, leaving 1 base unmatched. CDR3 in DNA: TGTGCCAGCAGTTTAGCCGGGACAGCGCAGTATTTT. It codes for CASSLAGTAQYF.